Detailed here is one T cell receptor beta chain. This specimen comes from a study of T-cell memory formation after mild COVID-19. TCRdb re-derived calls from the 5' RACE reads in MiXCR, one entry per CDR3 protein. Among about half a million distinct CDR3 sequences listed, about 20% were seen once. This CDR3 spans 13 amino acids. V lost 3 bases to trimming and J lost 4 bases, with 9 bases between them. The source is an adult woman who had mild COVID-19 (a few samples of this study predate the infection). Cell type and time point are not known. The sequencing input was PBMCs or a T cell subset sorted from them (not recorded which). The rearrangement uses TRBV12-3 or TRBV12-4 and TRBJ1-1; D is unclear. CDR3 region: CASSFGFSTEAFF. DNA for the CDR3: TGTGCCAGCAGTTTTGGGTTTTCCACTGAAGCTTTCTTT.